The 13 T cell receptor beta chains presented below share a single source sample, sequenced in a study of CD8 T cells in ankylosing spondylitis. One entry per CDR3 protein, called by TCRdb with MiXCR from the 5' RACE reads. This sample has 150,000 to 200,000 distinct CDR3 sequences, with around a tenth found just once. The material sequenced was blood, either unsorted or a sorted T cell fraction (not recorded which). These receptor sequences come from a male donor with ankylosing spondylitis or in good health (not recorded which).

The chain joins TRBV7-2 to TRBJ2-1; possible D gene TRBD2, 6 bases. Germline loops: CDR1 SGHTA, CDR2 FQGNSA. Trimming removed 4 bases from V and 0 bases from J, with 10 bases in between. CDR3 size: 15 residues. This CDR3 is CASSSDYRSYNEQFF. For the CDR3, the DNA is TGTGCCAGCAGCTCGGACTACCGCTCCTACAATGAGCAGTTCTTC.

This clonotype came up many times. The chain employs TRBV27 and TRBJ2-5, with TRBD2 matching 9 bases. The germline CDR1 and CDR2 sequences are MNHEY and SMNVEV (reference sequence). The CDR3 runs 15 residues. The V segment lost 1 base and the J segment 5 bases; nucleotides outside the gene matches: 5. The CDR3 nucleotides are TGTGCCAGCAGTTTATTGGCTAGCGGGACGGAGACCCAGTACTTC. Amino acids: CASSLLASGTETQYF.

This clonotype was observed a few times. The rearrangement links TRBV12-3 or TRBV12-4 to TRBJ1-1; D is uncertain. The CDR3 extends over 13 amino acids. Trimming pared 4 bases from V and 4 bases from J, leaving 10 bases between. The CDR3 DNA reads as TGTGCCAGCAGTTCCAGACTGACCACTGAAGCTTTCTTT. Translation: CASSSRLTTEAFF.

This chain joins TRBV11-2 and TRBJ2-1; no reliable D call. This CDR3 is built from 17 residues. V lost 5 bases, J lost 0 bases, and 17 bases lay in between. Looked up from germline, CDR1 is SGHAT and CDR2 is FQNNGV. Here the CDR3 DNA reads TGTGCCAGCAGCCCGGAAAATGGTCCGGGCTCCTACAATGAGCAGTTCTTC. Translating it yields CASSPENGPGSYNEQFF.

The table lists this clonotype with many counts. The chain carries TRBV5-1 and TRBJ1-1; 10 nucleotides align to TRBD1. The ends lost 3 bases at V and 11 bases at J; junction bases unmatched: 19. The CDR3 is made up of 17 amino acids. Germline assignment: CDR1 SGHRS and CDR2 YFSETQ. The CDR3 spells CASSSLGPGQGPFLAFF. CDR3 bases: TGCGCCAGCAGCTCCCTGGGCCCGGGACAGGGGCCTTTCCTGGCTTTCTTT.

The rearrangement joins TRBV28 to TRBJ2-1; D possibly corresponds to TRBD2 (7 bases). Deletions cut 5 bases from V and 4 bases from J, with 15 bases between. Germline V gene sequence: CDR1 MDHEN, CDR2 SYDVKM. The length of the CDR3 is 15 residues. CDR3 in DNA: TGTGCCAGCAGTCCTTTTGGGGGGGCTTACAATGAGCAGTTCTTC. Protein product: CASSPFGGAYNEQFF.

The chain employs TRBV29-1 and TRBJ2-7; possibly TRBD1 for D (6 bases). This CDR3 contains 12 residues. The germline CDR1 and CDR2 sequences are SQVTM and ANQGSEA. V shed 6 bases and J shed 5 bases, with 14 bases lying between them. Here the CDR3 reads CSVRGNVHEQYF. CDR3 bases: TGCAGCGTGAGGGGGAACGTCCACGAGCAGTACTTC.

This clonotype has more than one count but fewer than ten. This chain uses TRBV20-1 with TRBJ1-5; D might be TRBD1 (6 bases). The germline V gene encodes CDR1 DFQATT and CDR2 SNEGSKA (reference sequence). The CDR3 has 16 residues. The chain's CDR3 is CSAAGETNDRNQPQHF. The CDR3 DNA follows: TGCAGCGCGGCGGGCGAAACTAACGACAGGAACCAGCCCCAGCATTTT.

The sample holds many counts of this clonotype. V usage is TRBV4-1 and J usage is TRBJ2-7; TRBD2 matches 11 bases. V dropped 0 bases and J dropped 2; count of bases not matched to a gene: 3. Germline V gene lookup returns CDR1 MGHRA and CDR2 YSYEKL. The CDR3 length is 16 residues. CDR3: CASSQEGLAATYEQYF. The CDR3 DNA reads TGCGCCAGCAGCCAAGAGGGACTAGCGGCCACCTACGAGCAGTACTTC.

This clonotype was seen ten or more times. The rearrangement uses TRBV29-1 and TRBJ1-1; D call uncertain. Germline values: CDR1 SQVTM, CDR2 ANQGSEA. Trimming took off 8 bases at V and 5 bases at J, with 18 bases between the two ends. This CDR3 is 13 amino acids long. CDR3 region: CSPEDRLGTEAFF. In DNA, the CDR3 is TGCAGCCCGGAGGACCGACTGGGAACTGAAGCTTTCTTT.

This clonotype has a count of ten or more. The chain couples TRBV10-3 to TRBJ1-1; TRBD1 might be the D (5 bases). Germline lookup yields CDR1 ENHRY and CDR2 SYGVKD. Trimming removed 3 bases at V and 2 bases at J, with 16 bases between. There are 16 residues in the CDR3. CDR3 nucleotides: TGTGCCATCAGTGATTCCGGCGGGGGTCAAAACACTGAAGCTTTCTTT. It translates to CAISDSGGGQNTEAFF.

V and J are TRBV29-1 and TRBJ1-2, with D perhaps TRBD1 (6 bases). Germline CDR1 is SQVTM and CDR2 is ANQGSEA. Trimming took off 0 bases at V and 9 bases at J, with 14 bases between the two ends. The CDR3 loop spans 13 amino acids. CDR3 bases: TGCAGCGTTGAAGATCGGAACAGGGCCCGCTACACCTTC. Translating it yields CSVEDRNRARYTF. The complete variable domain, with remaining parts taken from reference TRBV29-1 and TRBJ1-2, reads SAVISQKPSRDICQRGTSLTIQCQVDSQVTMMFWYRQQPGQSLTLIATANQGSEATYESGFVIDKFPISRPNLTFSTLTVSNMSPEDSSIYLCSVEDRNRARYTFGSGTRLTVV.

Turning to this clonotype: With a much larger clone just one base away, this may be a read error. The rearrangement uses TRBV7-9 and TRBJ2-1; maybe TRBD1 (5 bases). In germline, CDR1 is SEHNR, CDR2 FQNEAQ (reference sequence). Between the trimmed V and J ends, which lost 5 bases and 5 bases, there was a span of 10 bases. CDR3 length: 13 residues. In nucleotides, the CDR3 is TGTGCCAGCAGCCAAGGGGCCAACAATGAGCAGTTCTTC. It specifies CASSQGANNEQFF.